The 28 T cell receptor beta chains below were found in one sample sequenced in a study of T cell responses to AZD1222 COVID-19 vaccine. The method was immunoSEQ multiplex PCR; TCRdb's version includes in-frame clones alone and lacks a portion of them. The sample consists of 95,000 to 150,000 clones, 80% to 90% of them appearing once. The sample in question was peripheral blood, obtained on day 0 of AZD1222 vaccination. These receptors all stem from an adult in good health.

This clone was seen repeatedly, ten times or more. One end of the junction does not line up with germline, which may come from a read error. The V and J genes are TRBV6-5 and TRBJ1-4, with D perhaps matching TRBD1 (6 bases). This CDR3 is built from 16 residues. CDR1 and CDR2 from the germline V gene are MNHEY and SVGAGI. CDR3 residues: CATSYQAGESNEKLFF. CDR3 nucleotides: TGTGCCACCAGTTACCAAGCAGGGGAGAGTAATGAAAAACTGTTTTTT.

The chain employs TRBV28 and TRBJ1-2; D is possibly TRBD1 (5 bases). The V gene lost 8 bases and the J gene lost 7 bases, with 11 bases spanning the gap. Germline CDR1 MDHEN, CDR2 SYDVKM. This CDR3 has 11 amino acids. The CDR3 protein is CASVSGFGYTF. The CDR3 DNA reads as TGTGCCAGCGTATCAGGGTTTGGCTACACCTTC.

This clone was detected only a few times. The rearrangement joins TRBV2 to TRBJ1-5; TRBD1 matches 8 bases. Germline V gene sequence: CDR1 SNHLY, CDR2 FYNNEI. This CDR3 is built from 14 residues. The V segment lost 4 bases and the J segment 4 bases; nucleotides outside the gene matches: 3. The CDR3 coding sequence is TGTGCCAGCAGTGGTGGACAGGGAAATCAGCCCCAGCATTTT. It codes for CASSGGQGNQPQHF.

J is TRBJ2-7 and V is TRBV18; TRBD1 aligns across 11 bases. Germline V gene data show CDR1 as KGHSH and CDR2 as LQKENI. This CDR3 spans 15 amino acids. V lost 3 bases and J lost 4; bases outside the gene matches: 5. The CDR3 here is CASSPGQGAGYEQYF. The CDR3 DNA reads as TGTGCCAGCTCACCCGGACAGGGGGCGGGATACGAGCAGTACTTC.

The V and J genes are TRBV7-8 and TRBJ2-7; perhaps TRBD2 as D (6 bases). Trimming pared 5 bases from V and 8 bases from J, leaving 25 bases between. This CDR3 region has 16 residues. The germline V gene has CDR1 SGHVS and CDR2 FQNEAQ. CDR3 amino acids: CASSPRGGGEGRKQYF. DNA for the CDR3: TGTGCCAGCAGCCCCCGGGGTGGAGGGGAAGGTAGGAAGCAGTACTTC. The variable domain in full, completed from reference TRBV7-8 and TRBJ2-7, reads GAGVSQSPRYKVAKRGQDVALRCDPISGHVSLFWYQQALGQGPEFLTYFQNEAQLDKSGLPSDRFFAERPEGSVSTLKIQRTQQEDSAVYLCASSPRGGGEGRKQYFGPGTRLTVT.

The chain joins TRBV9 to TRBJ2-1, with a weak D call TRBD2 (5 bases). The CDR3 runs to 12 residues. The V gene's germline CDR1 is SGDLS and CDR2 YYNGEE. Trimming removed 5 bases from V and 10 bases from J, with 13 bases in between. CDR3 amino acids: CASSLGPGEQFF. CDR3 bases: TGTGCCAGCAGTCTTGGACCGGGGGAGCAGTTCTTC.

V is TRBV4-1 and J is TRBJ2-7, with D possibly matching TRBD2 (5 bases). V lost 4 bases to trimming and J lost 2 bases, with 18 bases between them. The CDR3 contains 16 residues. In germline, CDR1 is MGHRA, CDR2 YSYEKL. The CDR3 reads CASSPGSGLLTYEQYF. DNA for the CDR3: TGCGCCAGCAGCCCCGGCAGTGGACTGCTAACCTACGAGCAGTACTTC.

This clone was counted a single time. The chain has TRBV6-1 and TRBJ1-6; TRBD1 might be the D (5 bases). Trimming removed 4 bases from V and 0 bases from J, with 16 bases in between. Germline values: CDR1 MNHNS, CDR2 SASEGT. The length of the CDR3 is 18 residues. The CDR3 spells CASSVTGPWSSYNSPLHF. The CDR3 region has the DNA TGTGCCAGCAGTGTGACGGGACCTTGGAGCTCCTATAATTCACCCCTCCACTTT.

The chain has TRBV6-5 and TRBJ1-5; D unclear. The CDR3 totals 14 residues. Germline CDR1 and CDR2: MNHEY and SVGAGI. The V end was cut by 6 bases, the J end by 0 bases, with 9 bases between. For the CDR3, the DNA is TGTGCCAGCAGGCCCGACACTAGCAATCAGCCCCAGCATTTT. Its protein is CASRPDTSNQPQHF.

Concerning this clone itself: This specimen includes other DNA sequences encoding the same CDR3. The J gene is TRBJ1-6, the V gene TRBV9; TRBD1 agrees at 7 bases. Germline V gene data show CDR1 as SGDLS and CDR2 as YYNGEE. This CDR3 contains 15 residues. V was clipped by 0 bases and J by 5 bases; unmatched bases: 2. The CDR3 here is CASSVGDRNNSPLHF. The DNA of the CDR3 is TGTGCCAGCAGCGTAGGGGACAGAAATAATTCACCCCTCCACTTT.

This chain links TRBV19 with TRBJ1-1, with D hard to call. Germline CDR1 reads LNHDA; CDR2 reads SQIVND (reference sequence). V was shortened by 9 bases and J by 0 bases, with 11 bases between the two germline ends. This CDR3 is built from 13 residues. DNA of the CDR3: TGTGCCAGCAATAACTATATGAACACTGAAGCTTTCTTT. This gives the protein CASNNYMNTEAFF.

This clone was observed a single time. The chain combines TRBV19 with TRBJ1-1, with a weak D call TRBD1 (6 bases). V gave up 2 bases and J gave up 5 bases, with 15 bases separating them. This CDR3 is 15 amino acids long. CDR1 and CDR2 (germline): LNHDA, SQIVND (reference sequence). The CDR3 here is CASSINLSGATEAFF. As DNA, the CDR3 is TGTGCCAGTAGTATAAATTTGTCGGGGGCGACTGAAGCTTTCTTT.

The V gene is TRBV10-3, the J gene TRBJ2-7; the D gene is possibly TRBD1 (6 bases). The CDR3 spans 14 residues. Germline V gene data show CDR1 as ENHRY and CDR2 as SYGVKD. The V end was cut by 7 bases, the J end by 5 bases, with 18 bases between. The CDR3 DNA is TGTGCCATCACCTCTCTCAGGGACACAAACGAGCAGTACTTC. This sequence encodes CAITSLRDTNEQYF.

DNA for the CDR3: TGCGCCAGCAGCCATCGAGCGGAGCCTTTAGAGACCCAGTACTTC. Translating gives CASSHRAEPLETQYF. The chain joins TRBV5-1 to TRBJ2-5; D is perhaps TRBD2 (5 bases). Germline V CDR1 and CDR2: SGHRS, YFSETQ. V was cut by 4 bases and J by 4 bases, with 17 bases left in between. The CDR3 extends over 15 amino acids. Using reference TRBV5-1 and TRBJ2-5 for the parts outside the CDR3, the full variable domain is KAGVTQTPRYLIKTRGQQVTLSCSPISGHRSVSWYQQTPGQGLQFLFEYFSETQRNKGNFPGRFSGRQFSNSRSEMNVSTLELGDSALYLCASSHRAEPLETQYFGPGTRLLVL.

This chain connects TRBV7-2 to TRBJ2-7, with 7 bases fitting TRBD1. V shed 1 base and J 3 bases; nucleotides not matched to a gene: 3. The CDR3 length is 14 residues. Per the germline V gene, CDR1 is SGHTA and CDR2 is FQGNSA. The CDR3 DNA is TGTGCCAGCAGCTTAGGCCAGGGGGTCTACGAGCAGTACTTC. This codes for CASSLGQGVYEQYF.

The CDR3: CASSQRPITDTQYF. In DNA form, the CDR3 reads TGTGCCAGCAGCCAACGGCCTATCACAGATACGCAGTATTTT. The J gene is TRBJ2-3, the V gene TRBV3-1 (or the pseudogene TRBV3-2); D is ambiguous. The CDR3 contains 14 residues. In germline, CDR1 is LGHDT, CDR2 YNNKEL (reference sequence). Trimming cost V 2 bases and J 2 bases, with 8 bases left between them.

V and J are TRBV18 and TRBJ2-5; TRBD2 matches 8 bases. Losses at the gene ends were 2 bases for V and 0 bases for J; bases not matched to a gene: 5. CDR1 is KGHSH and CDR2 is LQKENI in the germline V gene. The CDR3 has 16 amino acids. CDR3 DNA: TGTGCCAGCTCACCATTACCTAGCGGGTACCAAGAGACCCAGTACTTC. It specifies CASSPLPSGYQETQYF.

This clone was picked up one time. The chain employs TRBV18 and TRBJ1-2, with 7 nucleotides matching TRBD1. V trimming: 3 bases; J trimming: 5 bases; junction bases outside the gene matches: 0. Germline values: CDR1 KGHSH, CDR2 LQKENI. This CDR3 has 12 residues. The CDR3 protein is CASSPRGYGYTF. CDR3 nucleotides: TGTGCCAGCTCACCCAGGGGGTATGGCTACACCTTC.

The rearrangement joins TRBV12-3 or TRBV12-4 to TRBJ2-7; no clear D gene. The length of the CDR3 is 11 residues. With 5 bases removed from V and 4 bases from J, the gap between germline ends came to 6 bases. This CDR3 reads CASSQSYEQYF. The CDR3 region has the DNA TGTGCCAGCAGTCAGAGTTACGAGCAGTACTTC.

The CDR3 sequence is CASSLATSGLYEQYF. DNA of the CDR3: TGTGCCAGCAGCTTAGCTACTAGCGGGCTATACGAGCAGTACTTC. V gene TRBV7-2 combines with J gene TRBJ2-7, with 9 bases that match TRBD2. The V gene's germline CDR1 is SGHTA and CDR2 FQGNSA. The ends lost 0 bases at V and 4 bases at J; junction bases unmatched: 4. There are 15 residues in the CDR3.

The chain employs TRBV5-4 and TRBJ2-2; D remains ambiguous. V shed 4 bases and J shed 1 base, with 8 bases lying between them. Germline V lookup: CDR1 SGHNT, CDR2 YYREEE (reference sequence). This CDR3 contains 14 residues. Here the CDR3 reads CASSPLQNTGELFF. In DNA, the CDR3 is TGTGCCAGCAGCCCACTTCAGAACACCGGGGAGCTGTTTTTT.

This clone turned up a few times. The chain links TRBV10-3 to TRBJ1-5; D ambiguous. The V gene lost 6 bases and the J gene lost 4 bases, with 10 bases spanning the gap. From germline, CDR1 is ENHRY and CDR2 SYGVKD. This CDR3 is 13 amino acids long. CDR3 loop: CAIRPELNQPQHF. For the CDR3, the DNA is TGTGCCATCAGACCGGAGCTTAATCAGCCCCAGCATTTT.

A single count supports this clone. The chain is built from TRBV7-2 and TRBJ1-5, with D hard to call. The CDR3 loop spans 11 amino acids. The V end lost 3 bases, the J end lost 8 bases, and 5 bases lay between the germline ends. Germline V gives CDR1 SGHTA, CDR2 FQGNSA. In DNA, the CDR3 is TGTGCCAGCAGCTTGAAAGAGCCCCAGCATTTT. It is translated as CASSLKEPQHF. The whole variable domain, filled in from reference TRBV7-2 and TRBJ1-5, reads GAGVSQSPSNKVTEKGKDVELRCDPISGHTALYWYRQSLGQGLEFLIYFQGNSAPDKSGLPSDRFSAERTGGSVSTLTIQRTQQEDSAVYLCASSLKEPQHFGDGTRLSIL.

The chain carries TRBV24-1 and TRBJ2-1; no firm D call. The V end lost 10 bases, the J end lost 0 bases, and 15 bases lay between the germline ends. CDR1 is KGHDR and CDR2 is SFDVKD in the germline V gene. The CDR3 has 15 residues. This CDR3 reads CATAAEQLSYNEQFF. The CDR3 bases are TGTGCCACGGCCGCGGAACAGCTCTCCTACAATGAGCAGTTCTTC.

The CDR3 bases are TGTGCCAGCAGCTCTCGGACTAGCGGGAACGAGCAGTTCTTC. Translation gives CASSSRTSGNEQFF. The chain links TRBV7-9 to TRBJ2-1, with 12 nucleotides matching TRBD2. V lost 4 bases to trimming and J lost 10 bases; unmatched junction nucleotides: 5. The CDR3 is made up of 14 amino acids. Germline CDR1 is SEHNR and CDR2 is FQNEAQ (reference sequence).

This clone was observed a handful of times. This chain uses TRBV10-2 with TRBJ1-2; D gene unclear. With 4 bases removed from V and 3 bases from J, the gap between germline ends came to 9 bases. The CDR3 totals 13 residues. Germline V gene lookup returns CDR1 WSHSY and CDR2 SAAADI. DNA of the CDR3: TGCGCCAGCAGTGCTGGACGCGACTATGGCTACACCTTC. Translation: CASSAGRDYGYTF.

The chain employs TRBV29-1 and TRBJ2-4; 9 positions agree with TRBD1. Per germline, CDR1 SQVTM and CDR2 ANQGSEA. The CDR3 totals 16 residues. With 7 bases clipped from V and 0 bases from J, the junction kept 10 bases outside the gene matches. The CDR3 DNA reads TGCAGCGAACCAACAGGGGGCTTACAAGCCAAAAACATTCAGTACTTC. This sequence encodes CSEPTGGLQAKNIQYF.

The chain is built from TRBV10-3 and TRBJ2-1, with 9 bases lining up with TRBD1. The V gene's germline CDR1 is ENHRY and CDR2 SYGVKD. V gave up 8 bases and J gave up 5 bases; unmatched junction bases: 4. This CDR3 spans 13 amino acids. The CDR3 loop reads CAISRQGDNEQFF. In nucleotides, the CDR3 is TGTGCCATCTCAAGACAGGGGGACAATGAGCAGTTCTTC.